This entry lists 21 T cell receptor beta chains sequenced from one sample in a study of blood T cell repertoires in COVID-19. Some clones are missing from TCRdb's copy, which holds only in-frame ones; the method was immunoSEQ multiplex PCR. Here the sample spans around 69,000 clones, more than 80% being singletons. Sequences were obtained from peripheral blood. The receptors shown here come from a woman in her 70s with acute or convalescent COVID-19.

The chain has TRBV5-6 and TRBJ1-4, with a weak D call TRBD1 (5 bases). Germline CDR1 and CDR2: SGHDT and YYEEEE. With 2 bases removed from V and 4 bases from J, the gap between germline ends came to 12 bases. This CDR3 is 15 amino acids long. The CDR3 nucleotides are TGTGCCAGCAGCTTTCGACAGTTTGGTAATGAAAAACTGTTTTTT. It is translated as CASSFRQFGNEKLFF.

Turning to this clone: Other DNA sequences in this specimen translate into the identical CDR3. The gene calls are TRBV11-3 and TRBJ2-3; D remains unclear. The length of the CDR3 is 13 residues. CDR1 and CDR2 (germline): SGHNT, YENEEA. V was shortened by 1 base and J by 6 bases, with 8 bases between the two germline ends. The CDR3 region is CASSLGPRDTQYF. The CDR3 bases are TGTGCCAGCAGCTTAGGTCCGAGGGATACGCAGTATTTT.

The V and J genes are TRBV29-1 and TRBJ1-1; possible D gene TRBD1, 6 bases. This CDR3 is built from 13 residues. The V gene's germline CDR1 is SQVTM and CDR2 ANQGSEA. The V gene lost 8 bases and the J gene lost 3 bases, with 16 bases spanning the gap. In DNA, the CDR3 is TGCAGCTCTCGGGACAATAAATACACTGAAGCTTTCTTT. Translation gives CSSRDNKYTEAFF.

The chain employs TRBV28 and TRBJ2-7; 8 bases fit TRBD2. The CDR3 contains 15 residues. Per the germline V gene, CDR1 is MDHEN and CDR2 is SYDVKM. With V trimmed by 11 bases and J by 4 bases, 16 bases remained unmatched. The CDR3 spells CAGRPGGAEGYEQYF. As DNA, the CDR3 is TGTGCCGGCCGCCCGGGGGGGGCGGAGGGGTACGAGCAGTACTTC.

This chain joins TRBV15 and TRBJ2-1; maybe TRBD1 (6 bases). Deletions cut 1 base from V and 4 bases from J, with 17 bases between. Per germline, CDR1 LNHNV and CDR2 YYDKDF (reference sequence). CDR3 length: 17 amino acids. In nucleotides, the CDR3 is TGTGCCACCAGCAGAGGTGGCCAGGGGATAGGATACAATGAGCAGTTCTTC. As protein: CATSRGGQGIGYNEQFF.

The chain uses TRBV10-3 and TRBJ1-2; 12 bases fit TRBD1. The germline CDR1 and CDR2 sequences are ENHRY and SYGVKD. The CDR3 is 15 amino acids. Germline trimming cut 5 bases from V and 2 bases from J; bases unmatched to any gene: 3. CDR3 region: CAISQGTGGNYGYTF. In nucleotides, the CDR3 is TGTGCCATCAGTCAAGGGACAGGGGGCAACTATGGCTACACCTTC.

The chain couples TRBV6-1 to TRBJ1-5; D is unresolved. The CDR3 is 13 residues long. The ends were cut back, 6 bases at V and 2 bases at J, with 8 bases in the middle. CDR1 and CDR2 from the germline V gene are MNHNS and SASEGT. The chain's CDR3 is CASRQFRNQPQHF. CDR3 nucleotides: TGTGCCAGCAGACAGTTCCGCAATCAGCCCCAGCATTTT.

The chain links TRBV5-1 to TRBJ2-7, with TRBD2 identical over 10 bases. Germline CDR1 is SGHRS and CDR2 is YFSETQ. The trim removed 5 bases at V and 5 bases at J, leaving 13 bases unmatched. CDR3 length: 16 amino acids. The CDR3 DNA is TGCGCCAGCAGTCACCCCTCTAGCGGGAGTCGCGACGAGCAGTACTTC. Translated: CASSHPSSGSRDEQYF. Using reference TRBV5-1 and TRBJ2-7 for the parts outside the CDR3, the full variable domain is KAGVTQTPRYLIKTRGQQVTLSCSPISGHRSVSWYQQTPGQGLQFLFEYFSETQRNKGNFPGRFSGRQFSNSRSEMNVSTLELGDSALYLCASSHPSSGSRDEQYFGPGTRLTVT.

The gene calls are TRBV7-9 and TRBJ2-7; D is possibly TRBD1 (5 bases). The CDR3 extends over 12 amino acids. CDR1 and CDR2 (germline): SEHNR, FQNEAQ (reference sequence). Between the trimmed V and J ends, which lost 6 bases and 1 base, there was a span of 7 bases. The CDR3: CASSQGSYEQYF. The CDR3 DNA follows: TGTGCCAGCAGTCAGGGATCCTACGAGCAGTACTTC. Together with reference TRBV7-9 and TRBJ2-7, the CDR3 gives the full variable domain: DTGVSQNPRHKITKRGQNVTFRCDPISEHNRLYWYRQTLGQGPEFLTYFQNEAQLEKSRLLSDRFSAERPKGSFSTLEIQRTEQGDSAMYLCASSQGSYEQYFGPGTRLTVT.

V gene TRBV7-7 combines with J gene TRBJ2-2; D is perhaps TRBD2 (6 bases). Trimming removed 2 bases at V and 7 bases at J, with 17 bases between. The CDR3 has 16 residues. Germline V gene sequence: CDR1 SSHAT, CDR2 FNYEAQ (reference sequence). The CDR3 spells CASSLLAVGQGGELFF. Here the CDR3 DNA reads TGTGCCAGCAGCTTATTAGCGGTTGGTCAAGGCGGGGAGCTGTTTTTT. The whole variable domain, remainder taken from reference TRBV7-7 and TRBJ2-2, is GAGVSQSPRYKVTKRGQDVTLRCDPISSHATLYWYQQALGQGPEFLTYFNYEAQPDKSGLPSDRFSAERPEGSISTLTIQRTEQRDSAMYRCASSLLAVGQGGELFFGEGSRLTVL.

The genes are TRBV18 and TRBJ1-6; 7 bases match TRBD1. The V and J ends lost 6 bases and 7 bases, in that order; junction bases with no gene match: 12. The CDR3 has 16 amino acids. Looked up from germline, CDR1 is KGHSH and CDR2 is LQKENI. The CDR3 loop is CASSGGTDRRNSPLHF. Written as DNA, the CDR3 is TGTGCCAGCTCCGGAGGGACAGATCGAAGGAATTCACCCCTCCACTTT.

CDR3 protein: CASSLKGVKTGELFF. In DNA form, the CDR3 reads TGTGCCAGCAGCTTAAAAGGGGTTAAGACCGGGGAGCTGTTTTTT. The chain has TRBV7-7 and TRBJ2-2; a weak D match, TRBD1 (5 bases). V dropped 2 bases and J dropped 5 bases, with 12 bases sitting between them. The germline V gene encodes CDR1 SSHAT and CDR2 FNYEAQ (reference sequence). This CDR3 spans 15 amino acids.

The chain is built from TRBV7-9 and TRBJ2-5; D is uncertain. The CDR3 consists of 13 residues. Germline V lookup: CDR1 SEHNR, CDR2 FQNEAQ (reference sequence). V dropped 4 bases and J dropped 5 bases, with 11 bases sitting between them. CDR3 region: CASSSKNGETQYF. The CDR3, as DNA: TGTGCCAGCAGCTCTAAGAACGGGGAGACCCAGTACTTC.

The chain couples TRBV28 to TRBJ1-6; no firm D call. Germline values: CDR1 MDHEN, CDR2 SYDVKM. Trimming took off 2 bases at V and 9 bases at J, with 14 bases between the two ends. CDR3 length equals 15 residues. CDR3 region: CASSLPNARGSPLHF. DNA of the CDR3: TGTGCCAGCAGTTTACCGAACGCCCGAGGTTCACCCCTCCACTTT.

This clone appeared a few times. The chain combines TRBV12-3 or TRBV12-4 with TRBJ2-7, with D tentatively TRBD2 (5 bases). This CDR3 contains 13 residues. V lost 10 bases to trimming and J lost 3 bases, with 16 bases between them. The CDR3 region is CATARGGGYEQYF. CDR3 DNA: TGTGCCACAGCGAGAGGAGGAGGCTACGAGCAGTACTTC.

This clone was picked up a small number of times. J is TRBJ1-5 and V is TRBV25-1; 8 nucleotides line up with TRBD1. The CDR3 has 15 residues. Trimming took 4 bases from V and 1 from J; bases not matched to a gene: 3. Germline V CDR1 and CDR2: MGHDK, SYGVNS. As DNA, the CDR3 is TGTGCCAGCAGTGCTGGACAGGGAAGCAATCAGCCCCAGCATTTT. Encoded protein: CASSAGQGSNQPQHF.

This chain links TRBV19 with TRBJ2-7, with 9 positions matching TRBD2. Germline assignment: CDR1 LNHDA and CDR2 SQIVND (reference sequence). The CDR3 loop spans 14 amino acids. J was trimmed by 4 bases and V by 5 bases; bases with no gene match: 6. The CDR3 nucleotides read TGTGCCAGTAGTCCGGTAGCGGGAGAATACGAGCAGTACTTC. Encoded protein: CASSPVAGEYEQYF.

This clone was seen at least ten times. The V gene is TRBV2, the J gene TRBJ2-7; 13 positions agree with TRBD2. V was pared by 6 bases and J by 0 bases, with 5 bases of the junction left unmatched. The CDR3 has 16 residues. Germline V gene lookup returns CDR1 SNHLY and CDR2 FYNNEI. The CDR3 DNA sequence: TGTGCCAGCAGAAAAGGACTAGCGGGAGTCTCCTACGAGCAGTACTTC. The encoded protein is CASRKGLAGVSYEQYF.

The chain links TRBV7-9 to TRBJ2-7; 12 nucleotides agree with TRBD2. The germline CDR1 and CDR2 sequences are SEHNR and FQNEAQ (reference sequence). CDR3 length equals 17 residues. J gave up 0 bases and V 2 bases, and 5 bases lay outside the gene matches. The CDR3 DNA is TGTGCCAGCAGCTTAACTAGCGGGAGGCTTTCCTCCTACGAGCAGTACTTC. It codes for CASSLTSGRLSSYEQYF.

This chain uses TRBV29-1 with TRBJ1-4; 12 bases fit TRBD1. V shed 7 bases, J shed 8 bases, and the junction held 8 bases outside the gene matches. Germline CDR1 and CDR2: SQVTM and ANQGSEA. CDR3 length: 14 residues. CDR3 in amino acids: CSAGDRGLGEKLFF. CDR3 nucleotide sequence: TGCAGCGCTGGGGACAGGGGGCTAGGGGAAAAACTGTTTTTT.

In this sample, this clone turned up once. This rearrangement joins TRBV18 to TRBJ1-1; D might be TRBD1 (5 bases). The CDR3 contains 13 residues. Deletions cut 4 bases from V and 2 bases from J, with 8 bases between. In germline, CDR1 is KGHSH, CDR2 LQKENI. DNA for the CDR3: TGTGCCAGCTCACAGGGGTTCAACACTGAAGCTTTCTTT. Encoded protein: CASSQGFNTEAFF. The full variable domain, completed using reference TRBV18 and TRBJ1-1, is NAGVMQNPRHLVRRRGQEARLRCSPMKGHSHVYWYRQLPEEGLKFMVYLQKENIIDESGMPKERFSAEFPKEGPSILRIQQVVRGDSAAYFCASSQGFNTEAFFGQGTRLTVV.